This T cell receptor beta chain originates from a study of patients and donors after allogeneic stem cell transplantation. CDR3 length equals 15 residues. CDR1 is MNHEY, CDR2 SVGEGT, per germline. TCRdb reprocessed the RT-PCR reads with MiXCR, giving one entry per CDR3 protein. The top ten clones hold around 5.5% of a sample with 800,000 to 1,000,000 distinct CDR3 sequences, under 20% of them seen once. This clonotype was seen more than once but under ten times. One end of the junction varies from germline; a read error may be responsible. The J gene is TRBJ2-6, the V gene TRBV6-2 or TRBV6-3; 7 bases are a match to TRBD1. This sequence was found in a human donor who was either an allogeneic HSCT recipient or a stem cell or donor lymphocyte infusion donor (not recorded which). It is not recorded whose cells these are; they may come from a transplant donor. Sequences were obtained from blood, either unsorted or a sorted T cell fraction (not recorded which). The CDR3 region is CASNYRGSGANVLTF. Written as DNA, the CDR3 is TGTGCCAGCAATTACAGGGGCTCTGGGGCCAACGTCCTGACTTTC.